These 14 T cell receptor beta chains were sequenced from one sample in a study of shared clonotypes between healthy human individuals. Libraries were prepared by immunoSEQ multiplex PCR; TCRdb keeps only in-frame clonotypes and omits some of them. The table shows around 1,900,000 clones, with just over 90% occurring only once. Naivety among CD8 cells was defined by CD45RO negativity and positive CCR7 selection, thereby excluding terminally differentiated effector memory CD45RA+ cells. The specimen sequenced was naive CD8+ T cells from PBMCs. Receptor source: a man younger than 30 in good health. Some clones in this sample may be carry-over from other donors' samples.

This chain connects TRBV27 to TRBJ2-6, with D perhaps matching TRBD2 (5 bases). This CDR3 has 18 amino acids. From germline, CDR1 is MNHEY and CDR2 SMNVEV (reference sequence). V was clipped by 4 bases and J by 3 bases, with 19 bases between them. The CDR3 DNA reads TGTGCCAGCAGTTCGATACAGAGGGTGATTGGTGGGGCCAACGTCCTGACTTTC. Its protein is CASSSIQRVIGGANVLTF.

The J gene is TRBJ1-2, the V gene TRBV28; possible D gene TRBD1, 6 bases. Germline loops: CDR1 MDHEN, CDR2 SYDVKM. V was shortened by 3 bases and J by 3 bases, with 11 bases between the two germline ends. There are 14 residues in the CDR3. The chain's CDR3 is CASSLKGGYYGYTF. The CDR3 region has the DNA TGTGCCAGCAGTTTGAAGGGGGGATACTATGGCTACACCTTC.

The chain carries TRBV28 and TRBJ1-5, with 7 bases that match TRBD1. Trimming took 6 bases from V and 1 from J; bases not matched to a gene: 6. The germline CDR1 and CDR2 sequences are MDHEN and SYDVKM. This CDR3 spans 15 amino acids. DNA for the CDR3: TGTGCCAGCAGCCTCGGGACAGAGAGCAATCAGCCCCAGCATTTT. The encoded protein is CASSLGTESNQPQHF.

The rearrangement links TRBV2 to TRBJ2-3, with D possibly called TRBD1 or TRBD2 (5 bases each). V dropped 7 bases and J dropped 2 bases, with 16 bases sitting between them. The CDR3 totals 15 residues. The germline gives CDR1 SNHLY, CDR2 FYNNEI. CDR3 coding DNA: TGTGCCAGCACCCCGGGGACGAGGTACACAGATACGCAGTATTTT. It translates to CASTPGTRYTDTQYF.

The V call is TRBV6-5, the J call TRBJ2-1; no reliable D call. Trimming took off 6 bases at V and 7 bases at J, with 16 bases between the two ends. The CDR3 contains 14 residues. CDR1 MNHEY and CDR2 SVGAGI come from the germline V gene. As DNA, the CDR3 is TGTGCCAGCAGCCAGTACCTGGGTATGAATGAGCAGTTCTTC. Amino acid sequence: CASSQYLGMNEQFF.

The chain links TRBV27 to TRBJ1-2; D may be TRBD1 (5 bases). Deletions cut 1 base from V and 7 bases from J, with 13 bases between. Germline V gene data show CDR1 as MNHEY and CDR2 as SMNVEV (reference sequence). The CDR3 runs to 14 residues. The CDR3 sequence is CASSLFPRGSGYTF. CDR3 coding DNA: TGTGCCAGCAGTTTATTCCCCCGGGGGAGTGGCTACACCTTC.

The chain carries TRBV6-4 and TRBJ2-1; D uncertain. The CDR3 covers 14 residues. Germline CDR1 reads MRHNA; CDR2 reads SNTAGT. The V and J ends lost 2 bases and 9 bases respectively, with 14 bases between them. The CDR3 is CASSDDLQSSEQFF. CDR3 DNA sequence: TGTGCCAGCAGTGACGACCTCCAATCCAGTGAGCAGTTCTTC.

The chain links TRBV6-1 to TRBJ2-1; D might be TRBD2 (6 bases). Germline CDR1 reads MNHNS; CDR2 reads SASEGT. The CDR3 runs to 16 residues. Trimming cost V 4 bases and J 4 bases, with 17 bases left between them. Here the CDR3 reads CASSVQGGVRYNEQFF. The CDR3 DNA reads TGTGCCAGCAGTGTCCAGGGAGGAGTAAGGTACAATGAGCAGTTCTTC.

The rearrangement uses TRBV13 and TRBJ2-7, with D perhaps given as TRBD1 or TRBD2 (6 bases each). Germline V gene sequence: CDR1 PRHDT, CDR2 FYEKMQ (reference sequence). Trimming left V 3 bases short and J 3 bases short, with 15 bases between. This CDR3 comprises 15 residues. The CDR3 DNA sequence: TGTGCCAGCAGCTTCCGGGGGCCTTTGGGCTACGAGCAGTACTTC. Translated: CASSFRGPLGYEQYF.

The chain employs TRBV4-2 and TRBJ2-6; D possibly corresponds to TRBD1 (6 bases). The V end was cut by 1 base, the J end by 0 bases, with 16 bases between. Germline V gives CDR1 LGHNA, CDR2 YNFKEQ. The CDR3 has 19 amino acids. The CDR3 DNA reads as TGTGCCAGCAGCCAAGGACAGGTAAAGAAGAACTCTGGGGCCAACGTCCTGACTTTC. Its protein is CASSQGQVKKNSGANVLTF.

The genes are TRBV5-6 and TRBJ1-4; no clear D gene. CDR1 and CDR2 (germline): SGHDT, YYEEEE. The CDR3 extends over 16 amino acids. The germline V and J ends were trimmed by 0 bases and 5 bases, with 14 bases remaining between them. CDR3 DNA: TGTGCCAGCAGCTTGGAAACGGGGTTGTCCAATGAAAAACTGTTTTTT. This translates into CASSLETGLSNEKLFF.

The chain employs TRBV27 and TRBJ1-2, with D possibly TRBD1 on 6 matching bases. Trimming cost V 4 bases and J 2 bases, with 14 bases left between them. Germline assignment: CDR1 MNHEY and CDR2 SMNVEV (reference sequence). The CDR3 runs to 15 residues. The CDR3 sequence is CASSSGSGTNYGYTF. Written as DNA, the CDR3 is TGTGCCAGCAGTTCCGGATCCGGGACAAACTATGGCTACACCTTC.

The chain employs TRBV4-1 and TRBJ1-1; 7 bases map to TRBD1. This CDR3 comprises 16 residues. The germline CDR1 and CDR2 sequences are MGHRA and YSYEKL. The junction had 9 bases not matched to a gene; V was cut back by 4 bases and J by 1 base. CDR3 DNA sequence: TGCGCCAGCAGCCTAAACTGGTCAGGGGGGAACACTGAAGCTTTCTTT. Its translation: CASSLNWSGGNTEAFF.

The J gene is TRBJ2-3, the V gene TRBV5-4; a possible D gene is TRBD2 (5 bases). Germline V lookup: CDR1 SGHNT, CDR2 YYREEE (reference sequence). The CDR3 loop spans 16 amino acids. V was shortened by 4 bases and J by 2 bases, with 17 bases between the two germline ends. This CDR3 reads CASSPGGTPPTDTQYF. In DNA, the CDR3 is TGTGCCAGCAGCCCCGGAGGCACTCCTCCCACAGATACGCAGTATTTT.